This entry is about one T cell receptor beta chain. No antigen is known for it. The PCR was carried out with 60 Vbeta primers and 13 Jbeta primers. The table came from immunoSEQ multiplex PCR; TCRdb's copy has only in-frame clones and leaves some out. The table shows some 50,000 clones, with around 68% occurring only once. The data were taken from a study of cytomegalovirus exposure and HLA in healthy donors. Background on the study: T cells numbering some 170 million yielded fewer than 140 million unique TCR beta sequences in an earlier analysis. Overall study results and limits: Productive rates of about 87% or about 30% were seen for most TCR beta V segments in an earlier analysis. It was likely that a cluster of highly shared sequence variants was a sequencing artifact. An analysis that was carried out later associated 15,000 to 20,000 TCR beta sequences with HLA alleles at 0.05 false discovery rate.

V shed 4 bases, J shed 7 bases, and the junction held 2 bases outside the gene matches. The CDR3 runs to 13 residues. Germline CDR1 WSHSY, CDR2 SAAADI. This chain links TRBV10-2 with TRBJ2-1, with 9 bases lining up with TRBD2. The sequence was obtained from a man aged 25 to 40 in good health and CMV-seronegative. Sequencing was performed on PBMCs. CDR3 in DNA: TGCGCCAGCAGTGTAGCGGGAGTAAATGAGCAGTTCTTC. Protein: CASSVAGVNEQFF.